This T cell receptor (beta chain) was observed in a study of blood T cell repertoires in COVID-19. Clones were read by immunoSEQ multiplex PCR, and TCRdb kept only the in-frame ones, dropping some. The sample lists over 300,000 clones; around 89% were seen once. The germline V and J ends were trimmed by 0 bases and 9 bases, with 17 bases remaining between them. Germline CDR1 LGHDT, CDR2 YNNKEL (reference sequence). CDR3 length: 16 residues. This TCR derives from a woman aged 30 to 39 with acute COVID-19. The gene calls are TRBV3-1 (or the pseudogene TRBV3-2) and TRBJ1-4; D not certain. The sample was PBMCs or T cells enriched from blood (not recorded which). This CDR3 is CASSQESGTHLKKLFF. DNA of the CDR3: TGTGCCAGCAGCCAAGAAAGCGGTACCCATCTTAAAAAACTGTTTTTT.